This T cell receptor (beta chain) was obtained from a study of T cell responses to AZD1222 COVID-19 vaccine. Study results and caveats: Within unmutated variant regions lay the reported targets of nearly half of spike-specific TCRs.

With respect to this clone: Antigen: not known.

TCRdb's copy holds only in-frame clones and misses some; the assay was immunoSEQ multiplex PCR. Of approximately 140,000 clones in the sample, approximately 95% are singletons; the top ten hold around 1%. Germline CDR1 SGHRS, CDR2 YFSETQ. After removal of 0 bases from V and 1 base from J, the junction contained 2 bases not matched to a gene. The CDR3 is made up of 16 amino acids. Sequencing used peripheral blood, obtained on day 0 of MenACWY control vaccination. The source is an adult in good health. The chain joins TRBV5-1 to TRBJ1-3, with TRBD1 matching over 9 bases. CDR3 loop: CASSLATGGSGNTIYF. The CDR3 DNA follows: TGCGCCAGCAGCTTGGCGACAGGGGGGTCTGGAAACACCATATATTTT.